The next 20 T cell receptor beta chains were all read from a single sample in a study of blood T cell repertoires in COVID-19. Clones were sequenced by immunoSEQ multiplex PCR, and TCRdb holds only the in-frame ones, with some missing. This sample has over 100,000 clones, with 70% to 85% found just once. The source material was peripheral blood. The receptors shown here come from an elderly woman with active or convalescent COVID-19.

V and J are TRBV28 and TRBJ2-7, with 11 bases aligning to TRBD2. The CDR3 loop spans 18 amino acids. J lost 3 bases, V lost 6 bases, and 16 bases had no gene match. CDR1 and CDR2 from the germline V gene are MDHEN and SYDVKM. The CDR3 sequence is CASSSPSPGTSGYYEQYF. CDR3 DNA: TGTGCCAGCAGCTCTCCATCCCCCGGGACTAGCGGCTACTACGAGCAGTACTTC. The whole variable domain, filled in from reference TRBV28 and TRBJ2-7, reads DVKVTQSSRYLVKRTGEKVFLECVQDMDHENMFWYRQDPGLGLRLIYFSYDVKMKEKGDIPEGYSVSREKKERFSLILESASTNQTSMYLCASSSPSPGTSGYYEQYFGPGTRLTVT.

The gene calls are TRBV3-1 (or the pseudogene TRBV3-2) and TRBJ2-3; D may be TRBD2 (6 bases). CDR3 length: 13 residues. From germline, CDR1 is LGHDT and CDR2 YNNKEL (reference sequence). Trimming left V 8 bases short and J 4 bases short, with 13 bases between. The chain's CDR3 is CASAEGGADTQYF. The CDR3 DNA reads TGTGCCAGCGCAGAAGGAGGGGCAGATACGCAGTATTTT.

The chain employs TRBV7-9 and TRBJ1-2; no definite D call. Between the trimmed V and J ends, which lost 2 bases and 4 bases, there was a span of 14 bases. CDR1 is SEHNR and CDR2 is FQNEAQ in the germline V gene (reference sequence). This CDR3 comprises 15 residues. CDR3 sequence reads: CASSLNRGRGYGYTF. CDR3 DNA sequence: TGTGCCAGCAGCTTAAACCGGGGTCGCGGCTATGGCTACACCTTC.

The chain employs TRBV11-2 and TRBJ1-2; no reliable D call. V was clipped by 7 bases and J by 8 bases, with 11 bases between them. Per the germline V gene, CDR1 is SGHAT and CDR2 is FQNNGV. The length of the CDR3 is 11 residues. The CDR3 is CASNAREGYTF. Written as DNA, the CDR3 is TGTGCCAGCAACGCGAGGGAAGGCTACACCTTC.

The rearrangement uses TRBV7-3 and TRBJ2-7, with D perhaps matching TRBD1 (6 bases). With 6 bases removed from V and 2 bases from J, the gap between germline ends came to 17 bases. The CDR3 has 15 residues. Germline V CDR1 and CDR2: SGHTA, FQGTGA. Here the CDR3 reads CASSQSGTPAYEQYF. The DNA of the CDR3 is TGTGCCAGCAGTCAATCCGGGACACCAGCCTACGAGCAGTACTTC.

CDR3 region: CASKGAGGIGTGELFF. In DNA form, the CDR3 reads TGTGCCAGCAAAGGGGCGGGAGGGATCGGCACCGGGGAGCTGTTTTTT. The rearrangement uses TRBV9 and TRBJ2-2, with 9 nucleotides matching TRBD2. The CDR3 length is 16 residues. The V and J ends lost 6 bases and 4 bases, in that order; junction bases with no gene match: 10. From germline, CDR1 is SGDLS and CDR2 YYNGEE.

The chain uses TRBV5-6 and TRBJ1-1; no clear D. The CDR3 is 16 residues long. Trimming pared 2 bases from V and 1 base from J, leaving 15 bases between. The germline gives CDR1 SGHDT, CDR2 YYEEEE. Written as DNA, the CDR3 is TGTGCCAGCAGCTTAATGGACTGGTCGGGGAACACTGAAGCTTTCTTT. Amino acid sequence: CASSLMDWSGNTEAFF. Full variable domain (remainder filled in from reference TRBV5-6 and TRBJ1-1): DAGVTQSPTHLIKTRGQQVTLRCSPKSGHDTVSWYQQALGQGPQFIFQYYEEEERQRGNFPDRFSGHQFPNYSSELNVNALLLGDSALYLCASSLMDWSGNTEAFFGQGTRLTVV.

The rearrangement joins TRBV5-1 to TRBJ2-5; TRBD1 might be the D (7 bases). The CDR3 sequence is 14 residues long. Trimming removed 0 bases at V and 4 bases at J, with 10 bases between. CDR1 is SGHRS, CDR2 YFSETQ, per germline. The CDR3 sequence: CASSLGQGGETQYF. The CDR3 bases are TGCGCCAGCAGCTTGGGTCAGGGGGGAGAGACCCAGTACTTC.

This sequence joins TRBV7-9 and TRBJ2-1; D is unresolved. Germline CDR1 SEHNR, CDR2 FQNEAQ (reference sequence). V was clipped by 1 base and J by 3 bases, with 4 bases between them. This CDR3 has 13 amino acids. CDR3 DNA sequence: TGTGCCAGCAGCTTAGACGGCTACAATGAGCAGTTCTTC. This codes for CASSLDGYNEQFF.

The CDR3 sequence: CASSYKNQPQHF. The DNA for the CDR3 is TGTGCCAGTAGTTACAAAAATCAGCCCCAGCATTTT. V usage is TRBV19 and J usage is TRBJ1-5; D unresolved. CDR1 and CDR2 (germline): LNHDA, SQIVND (reference sequence). V was shortened by 5 bases and J by 4 bases, with 6 bases between the two germline ends. The CDR3 covers 12 residues.

This clone was recorded only once. V gene TRBV27 combines with J gene TRBJ2-2, with 7 bases identical to TRBD1. Germline V gene data show CDR1 as MNHEY and CDR2 as SMNVEV (reference sequence). V lost 10 bases, J lost 1 base, and 6 bases stayed unmatched. The CDR3 sequence is 14 residues long. Here the CDR3 DNA reads TGTGCCACCTCGGGACAGTTGAACACCGGGGAGCTGTTTTTT. Its protein product is CATSGQLNTGELFF.

The chain has TRBV5-5 and TRBJ1-5, with a tentative D call TRBD1 (5 bases). Trimming left V 1 base short and J 4 bases short, with 12 bases between. The CDR3 extends over 15 amino acids. Looked up from germline, CDR1 is SGHKS and CDR2 is YYEKEE (reference sequence). The CDR3 DNA sequence: TGTGCCAGCAGCTTGTACAGGTCAGGGAATCAGCCCCAGCATTTT. Its protein is CASSLYRSGNQPQHF. The variable domain in full, completed from reference TRBV5-5 and TRBJ1-5, reads DAGVTQSPTHLIKTRGQQVTLRCSPISGHKSVSWYQQVLGQGPQFIFQYYEKEERGRGNFPDRFSARQFPNYSSELNVNALLLGDSALYLCASSLYRSGNQPQHFGDGTRLSIL.

V is TRBV10-3 and J is TRBJ2-7, with TRBD1 identical over 12 bases. Trimming cost V 6 bases and J 5 bases; bases outside gene matches: 2. Per germline, CDR1 ENHRY and CDR2 SYGVKD. The CDR3 loop spans 13 amino acids. The CDR3, as DNA: TGTGCCATCAGCGGGACAGGGGGCCACGAGCAGTACTTC. It encodes CAISGTGGHEQYF.

The V gene is TRBV20-1, the J gene TRBJ1-2; D gene ambiguous. This CDR3 has 11 amino acids. V was trimmed by 7 bases and J by 5 bases, leaving 11 bases between them. Germline lookup yields CDR1 DFQATT and CDR2 SNEGSKA (reference sequence). This CDR3 is CSGNGEYGYTF. DNA of the CDR3: TGCAGTGGGAACGGGGAGTATGGCTACACCTTC.

This chain connects TRBV28 to TRBJ2-7; 8 bases match TRBD2. Per the germline V gene, CDR1 is MDHEN and CDR2 is SYDVKM. V was clipped by 3 bases and J by 0 bases; unmatched bases: 7. This CDR3 spans 16 amino acids. Written as DNA, the CDR3 is TGTGCCAGCAGTTTCGAGTCCGGGGGGGGCTCCTACGAGCAGTACTTC. It yields the protein CASSFESGGGSYEQYF.

V is TRBV19 and J is TRBJ2-1; 9 positions agree with TRBD1. The CDR3 length is 17 residues. CDR1 is LNHDA and CDR2 is SQIVND in the germline V gene (reference sequence). V lost 1 base and J lost 6; bases outside the gene matches: 10. CDR3 loop: CASSIGQGQGMLNEQFF. CDR3 nucleotides: TGTGCCAGTAGTATAGGGCAGGGACAGGGCATGCTCAATGAGCAGTTCTTC. Drawing the rest from reference TRBV19 and TRBJ2-1, the complete variable domain is DGGITQSPKYLFRKEGQNVTLSCEQNLNHDAMYWYRQDPGQGLRLIYYSQIVNDFQKGDIAEGYSVSREKKESFPLTVTSAQKNPTAFYLCASSIGQGQGMLNEQFFGPGTRLTVL.

The rearrangement uses TRBV24-1 and TRBJ1-1; D possibly corresponds to TRBD1 (6 bases). Between the trimmed V and J ends, which lost 7 bases and 4 bases, there was a span of 18 bases. The length of the CDR3 is 15 residues. Germline assignment: CDR1 KGHDR and CDR2 SFDVKD. For the CDR3, the DNA is TGTGCCACCAGCAGATCCGGGGAGGGGGTCACTGAAGCTTTCTTT. Protein product: CATSRSGEGVTEAFF.

Remarks on this clone: The sample contains more than one DNA sequence encoding this CDR3. This CDR3 is CASSEAPGYGYTF. Here the CDR3 DNA reads TGTGCCAGCAGTGAAGCCCCCGGCTATGGCTACACCTTC. J is TRBJ1-2 and V is TRBV6-1; the D is unclear. This CDR3 has 13 residues. CDR1 is MNHNS and CDR2 is SASEGT in the germline V gene. V was cut by 0 bases and J by 4 bases, with 6 bases left in between.

The gene calls are TRBV11-2 and TRBJ1-6, with 12 bases identical to TRBD1. CDR3 length equals 17 residues. V was clipped by 3 bases and J by 7 bases; unmatched bases: 7. CDR1 and CDR2 (germline): SGHAT, FQNNGV. The CDR3 nucleotides read TGTGCCAGCAGCTTGGCCGGGACAGGGGGCGGAAATTCACCCCTCCACTTT. This encodes CASSLAGTGGGNSPLHF.

The chain couples TRBV3-1 (or the pseudogene TRBV3-2) to TRBJ2-1; D is possibly TRBD2 (5 bases). The CDR3 extends over 14 amino acids. Per germline, CDR1 LGHDT and CDR2 YNNKEL (reference sequence). The germline V and J ends were trimmed by 6 bases and 0 bases, with 9 bases remaining between them. The CDR3 reads CASSPTSSYNEQFF. For the CDR3, the DNA is TGTGCCAGCAGTCCTACTAGCTCCTACAATGAGCAGTTCTTC.